The T cell receptor (beta chain) described here comes from a study of shared clonotypes between healthy human individuals. Across the study: Ranging from 18 to 49 in age, donors were a couple of women and a few men. Per donor, three plates held CD4 naive cells, three held CD4 memory, two held CD8 naive and one held CD8 memory. Study observations and caveats: The naive CD4 repertoires of a handful of donors were compared, and about 5% of clonotypes were shared.

For this clone: Its antigen is currently unknown.

CD4+ cells underwent separation, giving CD45RA+ naive and CD45RA-negative memory subsets. TCRdb's copy holds only in-frame clones and misses some; the assay was immunoSEQ multiplex PCR. Of around 980,000 clones listed, around three quarters were seen once; the top ten hold around 0.61%. V lost 3 bases and J lost 1, with 10 bases in between. Germline CDR1 reads GTSNPN; CDR2 reads SVGIG (reference sequence). CDR3 size: 14 residues. Input material: memory CD4+ T cells from PBMCs. Subset specified: CD45RA-negative fraction. This sequence was found in a man aged 18 to 29 in good health. Some clones in this sample may be carry-over from other donors' samples. The gene calls are TRBV30 and TRBJ1-3; D unclear. The CDR3 reads CAWSLRGSGNTIYF. CDR3 DNA: TGTGCCTGGAGCCTTCGGGGTTCTGGAAACACCATATATTTT.